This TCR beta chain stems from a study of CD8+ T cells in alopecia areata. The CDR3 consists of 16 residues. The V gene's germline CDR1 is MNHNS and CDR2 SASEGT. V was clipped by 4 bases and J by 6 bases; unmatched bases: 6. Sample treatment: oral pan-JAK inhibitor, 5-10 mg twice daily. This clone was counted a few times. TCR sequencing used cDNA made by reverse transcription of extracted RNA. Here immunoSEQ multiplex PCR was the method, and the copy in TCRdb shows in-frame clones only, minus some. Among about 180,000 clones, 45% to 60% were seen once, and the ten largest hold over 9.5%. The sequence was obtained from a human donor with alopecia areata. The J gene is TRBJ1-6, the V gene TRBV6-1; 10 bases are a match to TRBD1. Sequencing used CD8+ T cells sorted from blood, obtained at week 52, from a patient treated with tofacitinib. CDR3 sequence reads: CASSGQGASGNSPLHF. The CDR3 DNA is TGTGCCAGCAGTGGACAGGGGGCTTCGGGTAATTCACCCCTCCACTTT.